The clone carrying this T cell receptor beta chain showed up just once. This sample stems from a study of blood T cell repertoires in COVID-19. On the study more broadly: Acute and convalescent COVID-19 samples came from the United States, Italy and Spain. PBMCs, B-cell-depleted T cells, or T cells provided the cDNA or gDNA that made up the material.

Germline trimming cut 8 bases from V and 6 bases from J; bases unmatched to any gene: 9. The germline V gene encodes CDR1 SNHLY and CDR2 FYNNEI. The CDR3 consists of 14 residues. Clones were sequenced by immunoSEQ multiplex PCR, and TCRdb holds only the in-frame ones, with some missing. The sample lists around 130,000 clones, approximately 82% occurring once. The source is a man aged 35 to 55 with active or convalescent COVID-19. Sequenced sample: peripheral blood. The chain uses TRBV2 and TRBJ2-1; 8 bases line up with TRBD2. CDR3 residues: CASGVTGGPNEQFF. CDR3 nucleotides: TGTGCCAGCGGAGTGACGGGGGGGCCCAATGAGCAGTTCTTC.